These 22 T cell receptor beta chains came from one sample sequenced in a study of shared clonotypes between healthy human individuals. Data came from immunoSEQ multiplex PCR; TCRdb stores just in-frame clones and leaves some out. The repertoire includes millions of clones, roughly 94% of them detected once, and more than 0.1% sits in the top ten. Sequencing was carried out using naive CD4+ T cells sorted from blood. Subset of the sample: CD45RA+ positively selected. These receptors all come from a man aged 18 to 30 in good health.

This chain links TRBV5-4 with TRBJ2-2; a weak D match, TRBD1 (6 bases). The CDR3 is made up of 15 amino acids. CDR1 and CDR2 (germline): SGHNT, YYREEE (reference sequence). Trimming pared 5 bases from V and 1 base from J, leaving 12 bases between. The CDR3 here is CASRARDKNTGELFF. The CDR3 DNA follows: TGTGCCAGCAGAGCCCGGGACAAGAACACCGGGGAGCTGTTTTTT. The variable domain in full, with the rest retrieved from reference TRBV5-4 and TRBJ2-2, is ETGVTQSPTHLIKTRGQQVTLRCSSQSGHNTVSWYQQALGQGPQFIFQYYREEENGRGNFPPRFSGLQFPNYSSELNVNALELDDSALYLCASRARDKNTGELFFGEGSRLTVL.

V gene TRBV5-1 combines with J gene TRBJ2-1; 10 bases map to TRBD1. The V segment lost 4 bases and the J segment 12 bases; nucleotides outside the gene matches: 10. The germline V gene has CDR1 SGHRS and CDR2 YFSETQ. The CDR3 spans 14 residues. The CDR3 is CASSPTGTGARQFF. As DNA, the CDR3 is TGCGCCAGCAGCCCAACCGGGACAGGGGCGAGGCAGTTCTTC.

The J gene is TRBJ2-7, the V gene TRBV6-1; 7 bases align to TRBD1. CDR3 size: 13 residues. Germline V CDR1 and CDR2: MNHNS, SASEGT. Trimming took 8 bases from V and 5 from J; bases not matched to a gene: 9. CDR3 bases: TGTGCCAGCCGGGGTAGGGGGCGCGACGAGCAGTACTTC. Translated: CASRGRGRDEQYF.

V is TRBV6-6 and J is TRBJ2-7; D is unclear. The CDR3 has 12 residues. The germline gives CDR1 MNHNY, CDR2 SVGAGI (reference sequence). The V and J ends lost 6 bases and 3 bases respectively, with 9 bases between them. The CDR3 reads CASSPAYYEQYF. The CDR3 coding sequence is TGTGCCAGCAGCCCTGCCTACTACGAGCAGTACTTC.

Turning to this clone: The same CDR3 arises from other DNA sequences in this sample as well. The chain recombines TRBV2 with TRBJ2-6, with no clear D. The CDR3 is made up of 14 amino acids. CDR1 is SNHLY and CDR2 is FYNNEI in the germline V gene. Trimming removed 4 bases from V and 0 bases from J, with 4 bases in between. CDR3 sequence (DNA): TGTGCCAGCAGTGGGAGCTCTGGGGCCAACGTCCTGACTTTC. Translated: CASSGSSGANVLTF.

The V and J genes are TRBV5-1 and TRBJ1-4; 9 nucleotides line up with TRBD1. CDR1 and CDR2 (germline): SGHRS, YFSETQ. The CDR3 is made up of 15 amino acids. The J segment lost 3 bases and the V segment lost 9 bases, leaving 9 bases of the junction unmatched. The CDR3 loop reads CATRQGDGANEKLFF. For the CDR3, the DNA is TGCGCCACCAGACAGGGGGACGGGGCTAATGAAAAACTGTTTTTT.

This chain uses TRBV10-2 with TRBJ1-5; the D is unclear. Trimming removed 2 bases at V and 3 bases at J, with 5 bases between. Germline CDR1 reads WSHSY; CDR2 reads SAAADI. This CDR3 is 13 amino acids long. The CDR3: CASSEQDNQPQHF. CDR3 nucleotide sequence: TGCGCCAGCAGTGAGCAGGACAATCAGCCCCAGCATTTT.

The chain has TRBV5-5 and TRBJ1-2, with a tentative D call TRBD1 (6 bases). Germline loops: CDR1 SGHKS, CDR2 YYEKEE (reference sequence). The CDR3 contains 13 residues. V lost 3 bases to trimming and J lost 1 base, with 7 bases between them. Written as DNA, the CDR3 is TGTGCCAGCAGCTCGGGACATAACTATGGCTACACCTTC. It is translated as CASSSGHNYGYTF.

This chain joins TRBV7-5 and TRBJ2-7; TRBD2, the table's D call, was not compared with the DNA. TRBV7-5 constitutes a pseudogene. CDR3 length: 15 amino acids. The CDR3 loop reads CARSAAGGEGCEQYF. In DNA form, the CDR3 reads TGTGCCAGAAGCGCAGCTGGAGGGGAAGGCTGCGAGCAGTACTTC.

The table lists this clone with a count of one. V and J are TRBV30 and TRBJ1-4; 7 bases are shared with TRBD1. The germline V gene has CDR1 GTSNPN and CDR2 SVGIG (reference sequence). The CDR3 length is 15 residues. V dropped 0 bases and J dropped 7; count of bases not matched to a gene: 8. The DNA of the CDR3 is TGTGCCTGGAGTGTACGACCCCAGGGGGGTGAAAAACTGTTTTTT. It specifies CAWSVRPQGGEKLFF.

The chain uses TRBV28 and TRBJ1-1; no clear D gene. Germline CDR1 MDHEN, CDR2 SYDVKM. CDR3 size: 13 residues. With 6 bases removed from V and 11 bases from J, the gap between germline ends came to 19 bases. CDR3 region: CASRRLIPAVAFF. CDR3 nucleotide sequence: TGTGCCAGCAGAAGACTAATTCCAGCCGTTGCTTTCTTT.

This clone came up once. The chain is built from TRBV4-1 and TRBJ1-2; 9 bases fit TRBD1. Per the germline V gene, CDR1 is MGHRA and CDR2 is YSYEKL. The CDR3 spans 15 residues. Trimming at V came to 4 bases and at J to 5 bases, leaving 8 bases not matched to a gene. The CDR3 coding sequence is TGCGCCAGCAGCCCCAGACAGGGGGTTAAGTATGGCTACACCTTC. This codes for CASSPRQGVKYGYTF.

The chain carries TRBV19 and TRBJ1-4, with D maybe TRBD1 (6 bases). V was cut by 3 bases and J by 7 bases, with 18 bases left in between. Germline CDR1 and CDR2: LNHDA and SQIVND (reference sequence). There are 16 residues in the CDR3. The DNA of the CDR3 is TGTGCCAGTAGTATCCCTCCACAGGGCCCCCGTGAAAAACTGTTTTTT. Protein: CASSIPPQGPREKLFF.

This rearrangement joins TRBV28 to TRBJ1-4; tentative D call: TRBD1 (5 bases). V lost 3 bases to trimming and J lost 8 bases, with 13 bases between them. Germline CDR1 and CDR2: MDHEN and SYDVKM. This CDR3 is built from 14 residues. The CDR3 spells CASSLGVSREKLFF. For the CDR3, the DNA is TGTGCCAGCAGTTTGGGGGTATCTCGGGAAAAACTGTTTTTT.

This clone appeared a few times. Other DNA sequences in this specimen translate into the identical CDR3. CDR3 sequence reads: CSARQGNTIYF. Here the CDR3 DNA reads TGCAGTGCTAGACAGGGAAACACCATATATTTT. The chain combines TRBV20-1 with TRBJ1-3; unclear D gene. Germline-derived CDR1 and CDR2 are DFQATT and SNEGSKA (reference sequence). The CDR3 covers 11 residues. V was shortened by 2 bases and J by 4 bases, with 3 bases between the two germline ends.

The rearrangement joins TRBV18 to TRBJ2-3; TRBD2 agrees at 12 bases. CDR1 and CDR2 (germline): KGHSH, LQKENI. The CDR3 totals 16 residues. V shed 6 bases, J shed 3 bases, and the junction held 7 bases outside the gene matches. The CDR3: CASSLLTSGRTDTQYF. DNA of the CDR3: TGTGCCAGCTCTCTACTGACTAGCGGGAGAACAGATACGCAGTATTTT.

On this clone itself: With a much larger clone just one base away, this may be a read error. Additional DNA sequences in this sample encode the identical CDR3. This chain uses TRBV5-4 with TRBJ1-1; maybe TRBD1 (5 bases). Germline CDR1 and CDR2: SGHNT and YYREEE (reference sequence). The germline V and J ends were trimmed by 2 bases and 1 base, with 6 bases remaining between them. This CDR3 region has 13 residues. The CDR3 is CASSFQGNTEAFF. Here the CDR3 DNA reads TGTGCCAGCAGCTTCCAGGGGAACACTGAAGCTTTCTTT.

CDR3 nucleotide sequence: TGCAGCGTTGGAGGGGTGGCGGGAGGGAGTTCCTACGAGCAGTACTTC. Translating it yields CSVGGVAGGSSYEQYF. V usage is TRBV29-1 and J usage is TRBJ2-7; 9 bases map to TRBD2. Trimming removed 4 bases from V and 1 base from J; junction bases left unmatched: 11. The CDR3 length is 16 residues. In germline, CDR1 is SQVTM, CDR2 ANQGSEA.

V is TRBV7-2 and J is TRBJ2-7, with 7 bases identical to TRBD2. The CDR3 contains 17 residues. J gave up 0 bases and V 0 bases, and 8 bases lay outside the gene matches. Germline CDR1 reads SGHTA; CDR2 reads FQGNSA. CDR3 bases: TGTGCCAGCAGCTTAGCGGGTATAGCGGGCAGCTCCTACGAGCAGTACTTC. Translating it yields CASSLAGIAGSSYEQYF.

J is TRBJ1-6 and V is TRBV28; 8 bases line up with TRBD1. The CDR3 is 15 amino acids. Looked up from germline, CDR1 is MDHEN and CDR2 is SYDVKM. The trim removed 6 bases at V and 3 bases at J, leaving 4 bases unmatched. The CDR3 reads CASSGQGSYNSPLHF. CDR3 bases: TGTGCCAGCAGCGGACAGGGAAGCTATAATTCACCCCTCCACTTT.

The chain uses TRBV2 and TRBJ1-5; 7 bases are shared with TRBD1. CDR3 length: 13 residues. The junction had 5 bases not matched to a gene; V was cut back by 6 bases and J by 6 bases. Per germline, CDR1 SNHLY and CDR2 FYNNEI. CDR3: CASRDREIQPQHF. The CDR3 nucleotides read TGTGCCAGCAGAGACAGGGAAATTCAGCCCCAGCATTTT.

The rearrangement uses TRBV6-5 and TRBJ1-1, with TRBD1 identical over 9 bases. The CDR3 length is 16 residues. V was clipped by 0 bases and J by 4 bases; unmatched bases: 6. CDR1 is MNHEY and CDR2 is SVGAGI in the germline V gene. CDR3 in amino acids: CASSYSTGGGSTEAFF. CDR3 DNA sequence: TGTGCCAGCAGTTACTCGACAGGGGGAGGGAGCACTGAAGCTTTCTTT.